The 19 T cell receptor beta chains below were found in one sample sequenced in a study of T cells in Graves' hyperthyroidism and ophthalmopathy. Amplification yielded TCR beta CDR3 regions, with RNA transcripts as the source. The TCR CDR3 was amplified in a first-round RT-PCR using the HTBI primer set. TCRdb recomputed calls from the multiplex PCR reads with MiXCR, one row per CDR3 protein. This sample carries some 500,000 distinct CDR3 sequences, 15% to 20% of them seen once, and the ten largest clones take roughly 29%. The sequenced sample consisted of blood. All receptors come from a woman younger than 45 with Graves' ophthalmopathy.

The gene calls are TRBV29-1 and TRBJ1-5, with TRBD1 as a possible D gene (5 bases). The CDR3 totals 13 residues. Germline V gene sequence: CDR1 SQVTM, CDR2 ANQGSEA. The germline V and J ends were trimmed by 6 bases and 5 bases, with 14 bases remaining between them. This CDR3 is CSVQRGRDQPQHF. As DNA, the CDR3 is TGCAGCGTCCAGAGGGGTCGCGATCAGCCCCAGCATTTT.

This clonotype was picked up a small number of times. Given a much more abundant clone one base away, this may be a read error. The rearrangement uses TRBV12-3 or TRBV12-4 and TRBJ1-2; no reliable D call. The CDR3 extends over 13 amino acids. CDR3 loop: CTSTPVTWGGYTF. The CDR3 DNA follows: TGTACCAGCACCCCCGTTACCTGGGGTGGCTACACCTTC.

This clonotype was detected only once. A much larger clone sits a single nucleotide away, making a read error possible. The chain couples TRBV6-1 to TRBJ2-3, with 9 bases fitting TRBD2. The CDR3 contains 14 residues. From germline, CDR1 is MNHNS and CDR2 SASEGT. The ends lost 5 bases at V and 10 bases at J; junction bases unmatched: 10. CDR3 coding DNA: TGTGCCAGCAGTCGTAGCGGGAGAGCGGATGCGCAGTATTTT. Protein sequence: CASSRSGRADAQYF.

This clonotype occurred many times. The rearrangement joins TRBV28 to TRBJ2-7, with 7 bases that match TRBD2. V lost 5 bases to trimming and J lost 5 bases; unmatched junction nucleotides: 9. Germline V lookup: CDR1 MDHEN, CDR2 SYDVKM. This CDR3 is 14 amino acids long. The CDR3 nucleotides read TGTGCCAGCAGTCACGTCAGCGGGGATAACGAGCAGTACTTC. As protein: CASSHVSGDNEQYF. Complete variable domain (other parts from reference TRBV28 and TRBJ2-7): DVKVTQSSRYLVKRTGEKVFLECVQDMDHENMFWYRQDPGLGLRLIYFSYDVKMKEKGDIPEGYSVSREKKERFSLILESASTNQTSMYLCASSHVSGDNEQYFGPGTRLTVT.

This clonotype was detected many times. The chain links TRBV3-1 to TRBJ1-2, with 10 bases aligning to TRBD1. There are 14 residues in the CDR3. The germline CDR1 and CDR2 sequences are LGHDT and YNNKEL (reference sequence). The ends lost 5 bases at V and 6 bases at J; junction bases unmatched: 6. The CDR3: CASSDRGLSHGYTF. CDR3 DNA: TGTGCCAGCAGCGACAGGGGGCTGAGTCATGGCTACACCTTC.

This clonotype came up many times. This chain uses TRBV7-8 with TRBJ2-1; a possible D gene is TRBD1 (6 bases). The CDR3 is made up of 14 amino acids. The germline CDR1 and CDR2 sequences are SGHVS and FQNEAQ. With 2 bases removed from V and 5 bases from J, the gap between germline ends came to 10 bases. CDR3 in amino acids: CASSLRAGDNEQFF. The CDR3 DNA is TGTGCCAGCAGCTTAAGGGCAGGGGACAATGAGCAGTTCTTC.

This clonotype has only a few counts. This chain connects TRBV10-3 to TRBJ2-3, with D possibly matching TRBD2 (5 bases). The CDR3 is made up of 16 amino acids. CDR1 and CDR2 (germline): ENHRY, SYGVKD. Trimming removed 6 bases from V and 2 bases from J, with 18 bases in between. CDR3 loop: CAIRATSSEYTDTQYF. The CDR3 DNA reads as TGTGCCATCAGGGCTACTAGTTCTGAGTACACAGATACGCAGTATTTT.

This clonotype showed up many times. This sequence joins TRBV20-1 and TRBJ2-3; D is unclear. Germline CDR1 and CDR2: DFQATT and SNEGSKA (reference sequence). There are 13 residues in the CDR3. V lost 7 bases to trimming and J lost 0 bases, with 11 bases between them. The CDR3 spells CSVPSPSTDTQYF. The CDR3 region has the DNA TGCAGTGTCCCGTCCCCTAGCACAGATACGCAGTATTTT.

This chain links TRBV27 with TRBJ1-2; D gene uncertain. The length of the CDR3 is 14 residues. In germline, CDR1 is MNHEY, CDR2 SMNVEV (reference sequence). With 4 bases removed from V and 8 bases from J, the gap between germline ends came to 17 bases. The CDR3 sequence: CASSSSHVQGGYTF. The CDR3 coding sequence is TGTGCCAGCAGTTCCTCCCATGTCCAAGGGGGCTACACCTTC.

This clonotype was seen at least ten times. The chain carries TRBV5-1 and TRBJ2-1; D gene ambiguous. This CDR3 comprises 18 residues. Germline V gene sequence: CDR1 SGHRS, CDR2 YFSETQ. V lost 0 bases, J lost 0 bases, and 16 bases lay in between. The CDR3 DNA is TGCGCCAGCAGCTTGGCCCGGGTAGGTGAGAGCTCCTACAATGAGCAGTTCTTC. This sequence encodes CASSLARVGESSYNEQFF.

This clonotype was seen many times. The genes are TRBV20-1 and TRBJ2-7; unclear D gene. The germline gives CDR1 DFQATT, CDR2 SNEGSKA (reference sequence). Deletions cut 3 bases from V and 3 bases from J, with 15 bases between. The CDR3 has 14 amino acids. The CDR3 bases are TGCAGTGCTAGGGAGCTTAGCCCTAACTACGAGCAGTACTTC. Amino acids: CSARELSPNYEQYF.

This clonotype came up many times. This chain joins TRBV12-3 or TRBV12-4 and TRBJ1-1; D is ambiguous. Trimming shortened V by 7 bases and J by 11 bases, and 17 bases separated the two germline ends. CDR3 length equals 12 residues. This CDR3 reads CASKDGLRHAFF. CDR3 coding DNA: TGTGCCAGCAAAGACGGGTTAAGACACGCTTTCTTT.

The sample holds many counts of this clonotype. The chain joins TRBV2 to TRBJ2-5; 9 positions match TRBD1. V shed 5 bases and J 6 bases; nucleotides not matched to a gene: 10. The CDR3 length is 15 residues. The germline CDR1 and CDR2 sequences are SNHLY and FYNNEI. This CDR3 is CASSYRDRVAKTQYF. CDR3 DNA sequence: TGTGCCAGCAGTTACCGGGACAGGGTGGCAAAGACCCAGTACTTC.

This clonotype was counted at least ten times. The rearrangement links TRBV5-1 to TRBJ2-1, with 11 positions matching TRBD2. With V trimmed by 4 bases and J by 2 bases, 2 bases remained unmatched. Looked up from germline, CDR1 is SGHRS and CDR2 is YFSETQ. The CDR3 runs to 15 residues. CDR3 in amino acids: CASSPGLAAYNEQFF. CDR3 DNA: TGCGCCAGCAGCCCGGGACTAGCGGCCTACAATGAGCAGTTCTTC.

Many counts were recorded for this clonotype. In DNA form, the CDR3 reads TGTGCCAGCAGTTACGGGGTGGTTACCTACGAGCAGTACTTC. This gives the protein CASSYGVVTYEQYF. The genes are TRBV6-2 or TRBV6-3 and TRBJ2-7; D gene ambiguous. The germline V and J ends were trimmed by 2 bases and 2 bases, with 10 bases remaining between them. Germline CDR1 and CDR2: MNHEY and SVGEGT. The CDR3 is 14 amino acids.

This clonotype was detected ten times or more. The chain couples TRBV5-5 to TRBJ2-7; 7 positions agree with TRBD2. J was trimmed by 3 bases and V by 4 bases; bases with no gene match: 10. The CDR3 covers 15 residues. Germline V gene lookup returns CDR1 SGHKS and CDR2 YYEKEE (reference sequence). The chain's CDR3 is CASSPIPAGVYEQYF. The CDR3 coding sequence is TGTGCCAGCAGCCCTATTCCGGCGGGAGTCTACGAGCAGTACTTC.

This clonotype was seen a handful of times. V is TRBV6-1 and J is TRBJ2-7; D not certain. From germline, CDR1 is MNHNS and CDR2 SASEGT. The V gene lost 5 bases and the J gene lost 4 bases, with 15 bases spanning the gap. The CDR3 length is 14 residues. The CDR3, as DNA: TGTGCCAGCAGTCCCGACCCCAACGGGTACGAGCAGTACTTC. This sequence encodes CASSPDPNGYEQYF.

The chain combines TRBV5-1 with TRBJ1-2, with a tentative D call TRBD1 (5 bases). Germline V gives CDR1 SGHRS, CDR2 YFSETQ. Trimming stripped 4 bases from V and 2 bases from J, with 15 bases between. The CDR3 is 15 amino acids. CDR3 loop: CASSAGGGANYGYTF. The CDR3 DNA reads TGCGCCAGCAGCGCAGGTGGAGGGGCCAACTATGGCTACACCTTC.

V and J are TRBV28 and TRBJ2-7, with a possible D match to TRBD2 (5 bases). V lost 6 bases and J 7 bases, leaving 10 bases between the germline ends. Germline values: CDR1 MDHEN, CDR2 SYDVKM. The CDR3 is 11 residues long. This CDR3 is CASRDGREQYF. The CDR3 DNA sequence: TGTGCCAGCAGGGATGGGAGAGAGCAGTACTTC.